Following are 13 T cell receptor beta chains from one sample sequenced in a study of beta chain features in type 1 diabetes. Findings and limits, study-wide: For Type 1 diabetes patients, all four CD4+ subsets carried TCRB CDR3s that were moderately but significantly shorter.

What these receptors recognize is not known. Since all of the isolated RNA was reverse transcribed, expressed TCRB transcripts were what got sequenced. TCRdb keeps only in-frame clones here, not all; method: immunoSEQ multiplex PCR. The sample lists 250,000 to 300,000 clones; around 15% were seen once. Specimen: naive CD4+ T cells from blood. The source is a man aged 25-45 years with type 1 diabetes.

The chain employs TRBV10-3 and TRBJ2-7, with 8 bases fitting TRBD1. The CDR3 is 15 residues long. Germline CDR1 is ENHRY and CDR2 is SYGVKD. The trim removed 4 bases at V and 3 bases at J, leaving 8 bases unmatched. The CDR3 nucleotides are TGTGCCATCAGTGTCTGGCAGGGGGCTGACTACGAGCAGTACTTC. It translates to CAISVWQGADYEQYF.

This chain connects TRBV2 to TRBJ2-1; 9 nucleotides match TRBD2. Germline V gene sequence: CDR1 SNHLY, CDR2 FYNNEI. CDR3 size: 17 residues. J gave up 4 bases and V 4 bases, and 11 bases lay outside the gene matches. Here the CDR3 reads CASSALRIAGAYNEQFF. The CDR3 nucleotides read TGTGCCAGCAGTGCCCTCCGGATAGCGGGGGCATACAATGAGCAGTTCTTC.

This clone was detected a few times. The rearrangement joins TRBV27 to TRBJ2-7; 7 nucleotides agree with TRBD1. CDR1 MNHEY and CDR2 SMNVEV come from the germline V gene (reference sequence). The CDR3 is 15 residues long. V lost 6 bases and J lost 2; bases outside the gene matches: 10. The CDR3 DNA is TGTGCCAGCAGCCTTAGACAGGGAATGACCTACGAGCAGTACTTC. This codes for CASSLRQGMTYEQYF.

The chain has TRBV6-1 and TRBJ2-5; the D gene is possibly TRBD1 (5 bases). Germline V gene sequence: CDR1 MNHNS, CDR2 SASEGT. The CDR3 has 13 residues. V dropped 4 bases and J dropped 4 bases, with 10 bases sitting between them. DNA for the CDR3: TGTGCCAGCAGTGGGCAGGGTACAGAGACCCAGTACTTC. Translation gives CASSGQGTETQYF.

Only a few counts were recorded for this clone. The chain has TRBV19 and TRBJ2-5, with D perhaps matching TRBD2 (5 bases). The CDR3 runs to 15 residues. V dropped 6 bases and J dropped 1 base, with 15 bases sitting between them. Looked up from germline, CDR1 is LNHDA and CDR2 is SQIVND (reference sequence). CDR3 amino acids: CASSLGLRGQETQYF. For the CDR3, the DNA is TGTGCCAGTAGCCTTGGTCTTCGGGGCCAAGAGACCCAGTACTTC.

This sequence joins TRBV9 and TRBJ1-2, with 7 bases aligning to TRBD1. Germline V gene lookup returns CDR1 SGDLS and CDR2 YYNGEE. The CDR3 sequence is 13 residues long. With V trimmed by 8 bases and J by 4 bases, 8 bases remained unmatched. The CDR3 protein is CASTTGQGYGYTF. CDR3 sequence (DNA): TGTGCCAGTACGACAGGGCAAGGCTATGGCTACACCTTC.

V and J are TRBV2 and TRBJ2-1, with 14 bases matching TRBD2. This CDR3 contains 14 residues. V was clipped by 6 bases and J by 7 bases; unmatched bases: 2. Germline values: CDR1 SNHLY, CDR2 FYNNEI. CDR3 amino acids: CASRGLAGVNEQFF. The CDR3 nucleotides read TGTGCCAGCAGGGGACTAGCGGGAGTAAATGAGCAGTTCTTC.

This clone appeared a few times. An end of the junction differs from the germline gene, which may be a read error. The chain uses TRBV6-6 and TRBJ1-2; D gene ambiguous. The CDR3 runs 14 residues. Germline CDR1 is MNHNY and CDR2 is SVGAGI (reference sequence). The CDR3 sequence is CAISESQVFDGYTF. The CDR3 DNA reads as TGTGCCATCAGTGAGTCGCAGGTATTTGATGGCTACACCTTC.

The CDR3: CASSLDRGTSSYEQYF. CDR3 nucleotides: TGTGCCAGCAGCTTGGACAGGGGGACAAGCTCCTACGAGCAGTACTTC. V and J are TRBV5-5 and TRBJ2-7, with 8 bases fitting TRBD1. Germline CDR1 reads SGHKS; CDR2 reads YYEKEE (reference sequence). CDR3 size: 16 residues. The junction had 5 bases not matched to a gene; V was cut back by 0 bases and J by 0 bases.

This clone was seen a few times. The chain couples TRBV6-5 to TRBJ2-7; 11 bases match TRBD2. Germline values: CDR1 MNHEY, CDR2 SVGAGI. This CDR3 contains 16 residues. V lost 2 bases to trimming and J lost 6 bases; unmatched junction nucleotides: 9. The CDR3 sequence is CASSYGGTSGRVEQYF. CDR3 sequence (DNA): TGTGCCAGCAGTTACGGCGGAACTAGCGGGAGAGTCGAGCAGTACTTC.

This clone has only a few counts. This chain joins TRBV6-6 and TRBJ2-2; 8 positions agree with TRBD2. This CDR3 spans 16 amino acids. The ends lost 6 bases at V and 4 bases at J; junction bases unmatched: 10. In germline, CDR1 is MNHNY, CDR2 SVGAGI (reference sequence). The CDR3: CASRPSGSGATGELFF. CDR3 coding DNA: TGTGCCAGCAGACCCAGCGGGAGTGGGGCCACCGGGGAGCTGTTTTTT.

This clone occurred a few times. The genes are TRBV7-9 and TRBJ1-3; 9 bases line up with TRBD1. Germline lookup yields CDR1 SEHNR and CDR2 FQNEAQ (reference sequence). The CDR3 is 14 residues long. The V and J ends lost 4 bases and 2 bases, in that order; junction bases with no gene match: 0. The CDR3 reads CASSWTGAGNTIYF. The CDR3 nucleotides are TGTGCCAGCAGCTGGACAGGGGCTGGAAACACCATATATTTT.

There are a few counts of this clone. The V call is TRBV30, the J call TRBJ2-5; 7 bases align to TRBD2. The germline CDR1 and CDR2 sequences are GTSNPN and SVGIG (reference sequence). This CDR3 region has 12 residues. Losses at the gene ends were 4 bases for V and 5 bases for J; bases not matched to a gene: 4. The CDR3 DNA is TGTGCCTGGAAGACGGGAGGCGAGACCCAGTACTTC. Translation gives CAWKTGGETQYF. Together with reference TRBV30 and TRBJ2-5, the CDR3 gives the full variable domain: SQTIHQWPATLVQPVGSPLSLECTVEGTSNPNLYWYRQAAGRGLQLLFYSVGIGQISSEVPQNLSASRPQDRQFILSSKKLLLSDSGFYLCAWKTGGETQYFGPGTRLLVL.